The 24 T cell receptor beta chains below all came from one sample that was sequenced in a study of blood T cell repertoires in COVID-19. The method was immunoSEQ multiplex PCR; TCRdb's version includes in-frame clones alone and lacks a portion of them. The sample has roughly 57,000 clones, about 76% seen once; the top ten hold roughly 45%. Sequenced material: peripheral blood. The source of these receptors is a man in his 70s with active or convalescent COVID-19.

This sequence joins TRBV19 and TRBJ1-2; tentatively, D is TRBD1 (5 bases). Germline CDR1 reads LNHDA; CDR2 reads SQIVND (reference sequence). This CDR3 contains 14 residues. The V and J ends lost 3 bases and 8 bases respectively, with 16 bases between them. Written as DNA, the CDR3 is TGTGCCAGTAGTATCAGGGCACCTGGTTTCGGCTACACCTTC. Protein sequence: CASSIRAPGFGYTF.

The chain is built from TRBV27 and TRBJ2-1; tentatively, D is TRBD2 (6 bases). V dropped 5 bases and J dropped 4 bases, with 15 bases sitting between them. The CDR3 sequence is 15 residues long. In germline, CDR1 is MNHEY, CDR2 SMNVEV (reference sequence). CDR3 loop: CASSHRDWGYNEQFF. The CDR3 nucleotides read TGTGCCAGCAGTCACCGGGACTGGGGATACAATGAGCAGTTCTTC.

The chain uses TRBV11-2 and TRBJ1-2; D ambiguous. This CDR3 has 14 amino acids. Per the germline V gene, CDR1 is SGHAT and CDR2 is FQNNGV. V lost 0 bases, J lost 0 bases, and 5 bases lay in between. This CDR3 is CASSLDRANYGYTF. In nucleotides, the CDR3 is TGTGCCAGCAGCTTAGATCGGGCTAACTATGGCTACACCTTC.

This sequence joins TRBV6-5 and TRBJ1-1; D is undetermined. Trimming left V 7 bases short and J 9 bases short, with 21 bases between. Per the germline V gene, CDR1 is MNHEY and CDR2 is SVGAGI. This CDR3 has 14 amino acids. CDR3 coding DNA: TGTGCCAGCACCGAAGACCAAGGCGGTAGAAAAGCTTTCTTT. The encoded protein is CASTEDQGGRKAFF.

This clone was recorded at least ten times. The chain is built from TRBV7-9 and TRBJ2-1, with TRBD2 identical over 8 bases. The length of the CDR3 is 15 residues. Germline V gene sequence: CDR1 SEHNR, CDR2 FQNEAQ (reference sequence). The ends lost 5 bases at V and 5 bases at J; junction bases unmatched: 8. This CDR3 is CASSTGLGRNNEQFF. In DNA, the CDR3 is TGTGCCAGCAGCACGGGACTAGGGAGAAACAATGAGCAGTTCTTC.

Only one count was recorded for this clone. V usage is TRBV29-1 and J usage is TRBJ1-2, with D tentatively TRBD1 (5 bases). Germline assignment: CDR1 SQVTM and CDR2 ANQGSEA. V was trimmed by 7 bases and J by 5 bases, leaving 20 bases between them. This CDR3 has 14 residues. CDR3: CSAKTTGEDYGYTF. As DNA, the CDR3 is TGCAGCGCTAAAACCACGGGGGAGGATTATGGCTACACCTTC.

The chain is built from TRBV7-3 and TRBJ2-1; 7 bases agree with TRBD1. The germline gives CDR1 SGHTA, CDR2 FQGTGA. Trimming took 2 bases from V and 8 from J; bases not matched to a gene: 6. The CDR3 covers 14 residues. The DNA for the CDR3 is TGTGCCAGCAGCTTACTCCGAGGGGGCGATGAGCAGTTCTTC. Translation: CASSLLRGGDEQFF.

V usage is TRBV2 and J usage is TRBJ1-3; D is ambiguous. The CDR3 is 13 amino acids. CDR1 SNHLY and CDR2 FYNNEI come from the germline V gene. V lost 4 bases to trimming and J lost 4 bases, with 8 bases between them. This CDR3 reads CASSVLGGNTIYF. CDR3 DNA sequence: TGTGCCAGCAGTGTTCTTGGCGGAAACACCATATATTTT.

This chain's CDR3 is CASSVLGQGRTYEQYF. In DNA, the CDR3 is TGTGCCAGCAGTGTCCTCGGACAGGGGAGGACCTACGAGCAGTACTTC. The chain uses TRBV27 and TRBJ2-7; 9 positions match TRBD1. The CDR3 totals 16 residues. After removal of 5 bases from V and 2 bases from J, the junction contained 10 bases not matched to a gene. Germline V gene data show CDR1 as MNHEY and CDR2 as SMNVEV (reference sequence).

V gene TRBV7-9 combines with J gene TRBJ1-2; tentatively, D is TRBD1 (6 bases). In germline, CDR1 is SEHNR, CDR2 FQNEAQ (reference sequence). The CDR3 spans 12 residues. Trimming took 10 bases from V and 3 from J, leaving 12 bases between them. CDR3 in DNA: TGTGCCATCACGGGGGCCCACTATGGCTACACCTTC. It specifies CAITGAHYGYTF.

This clone was seen a single time. The genes are TRBV7-8 and TRBJ1-5; 10 bases match TRBD1. In germline, CDR1 is SGHVS, CDR2 FQNEAQ. J lost 7 bases, V lost 4 bases, and 7 bases had no gene match. CDR3 length equals 15 residues. This CDR3 is CASSYRRDRGQPQHF. The DNA for the CDR3 is TGTGCCAGCAGCTACCGTCGGGACAGGGGCCAGCCCCAGCATTTT.

This sequence joins TRBV28 and TRBJ2-7, with D possibly matching TRBD2 (6 bases). Germline assignment: CDR1 MDHEN and CDR2 SYDVKM. The V end was cut by 10 bases, the J end by 3 bases, with 16 bases between. The CDR3 is made up of 13 amino acids. This CDR3 reads CATRLGLNYEQYF. As DNA, the CDR3 is TGTGCCACCAGGTTGGGACTTAACTACGAGCAGTACTTC.

The chain combines TRBV3-1 (or the pseudogene TRBV3-2) with TRBJ1-5, with no clear D. The CDR3 length is 16 residues. The ends were cut back, 0 bases at V and 6 bases at J, with 15 bases in the middle. From germline, CDR1 is LGHDT and CDR2 YNNKEL (reference sequence). CDR3: CASSQDRVGSGQPQHF. CDR3 nucleotides: TGTGCCAGCAGCCAAGATCGGGTGGGTTCGGGTCAGCCCCAGCATTTT.

This clone was seen a handful of times. J is TRBJ1-4 and V is TRBV6-2 or TRBV6-3, with 10 bases fitting TRBD1. V shed 5 bases and J 8 bases; nucleotides not matched to a gene: 14. Germline V gene sequence: CDR1 MNHEY, CDR2 SVGEGT. The CDR3 has 17 amino acids. CDR3 amino acids: CASSHRDRGILDEKLFF. For the CDR3, the DNA is TGTGCCAGCAGTCACCGGGACAGGGGAATTCTTGACGAAAAACTGTTTTTT.

V and J are TRBV10-3 and TRBJ1-1; 9 nucleotides match TRBD1. The junction had 5 bases not matched to a gene; V was cut back by 9 bases and J by 6 bases. The CDR3 extends over 12 amino acids. Germline assignment: CDR1 ENHRY and CDR2 SYGVKD. The CDR3 DNA sequence: TGTGCCATAGGGACAGGGACGGCTGAAGCTTTCTTT. Residues: CAIGTGTAEAFF.

This sequence joins TRBV15 and TRBJ2-3; 9 nucleotides line up with TRBD2. CDR3 length equals 14 residues. Unmatched junction bases numbered 8, after V lost 8 bases and J lost 5 bases. Germline CDR1 and CDR2: LNHNV and YYDKDF (reference sequence). For the CDR3, the DNA is TGTGCCACCCAAAAGGGACTAGCCCAAGATACGCAGTATTTT. It translates to CATQKGLAQDTQYF.

The rearrangement links TRBV6-5 to TRBJ2-7, with D tentatively TRBD1 (6 bases). The germline gives CDR1 MNHEY, CDR2 SVGAGI. V was trimmed by 5 bases and J by 6 bases, leaving 20 bases between them. The CDR3 extends over 15 amino acids. For the CDR3, the DNA is TGTGCCAGCAGTCTCGGACAGACCCCAGGGGCCGAGCAGTACTTC. It translates to CASSLGQTPGAEQYF.

The chain employs TRBV7-9 and TRBJ2-1; perhaps TRBD2 as D (6 bases). V lost 1 base and J 7 bases, leaving 23 bases between the germline ends. Germline lookup yields CDR1 SEHNR and CDR2 FQNEAQ (reference sequence). The CDR3 consists of 18 residues. The CDR3 DNA reads TGTGCCAGCAGCTTAGGAACAGGTGGAGGGGCTAGTCTAAATGAGCAGTTCTTC. Amino acid sequence: CASSLGTGGGASLNEQFF.

The rearrangement joins TRBV27 to TRBJ2-7, with a tentative D call TRBD2 (6 bases). The CDR3 extends over 15 amino acids. Germline loops: CDR1 MNHEY, CDR2 SMNVEV (reference sequence). The germline V and J ends were trimmed by 2 bases and 3 bases, with 14 bases remaining between them. The CDR3: CASSLTTGLIYEQYF. The CDR3 nucleotides are TGTGCCAGCAGTTTAACCACGGGACTCATCTACGAGCAGTACTTC.

This chain links TRBV3-1 (or the pseudogene TRBV3-2) with TRBJ2-1; tentative D call: TRBD2 (6 bases). Trimming cost V 3 bases and J 12 bases, with 21 bases left between them. The CDR3 loop spans 15 amino acids. The germline V gene has CDR1 LGHDT and CDR2 YNNKEL (reference sequence). CDR3: CASSQGWDFLWGQFF. Written as DNA, the CDR3 is TGTGCCAGCAGCCAGGGTTGGGACTTCCTCTGGGGGCAGTTCTTC.

The V and J genes are TRBV11-2 and TRBJ1-1; maybe TRBD1 (6 bases). The CDR3 is made up of 15 amino acids. Trimming took off 5 bases at V and 0 bases at J, with 13 bases between the two ends. Germline CDR1 and CDR2: SGHAT and FQNNGV. In nucleotides, the CDR3 is TGTGCCAGCAGCAAGGCGGGGGCCGTGAACACTGAAGCTTTCTTT. It is translated as CASSKAGAVNTEAFF.

The chain has TRBV19 and TRBJ2-7; 8 bases fit TRBD1. Germline loops: CDR1 LNHDA, CDR2 SQIVND (reference sequence). The CDR3 extends over 17 amino acids. The ends lost 6 bases at V and 2 bases at J; junction bases unmatched: 15. CDR3 protein: CASSPGGARKGTYEQYF. DNA for the CDR3: TGTGCCAGTAGCCCAGGGGGCGCGCGAAAAGGGACCTACGAGCAGTACTTC.

The chain recombines TRBV23-1 with TRBJ2-5; TRBD1 might be the D (6 bases). TRBV23-1 is filed as an ORF, its function uncertain. The CDR3 extends over 16 amino acids. V was trimmed by 0 bases and J by 0 bases, leaving 11 bases between them. For the CDR3, the DNA is TGCGCCAGCAGTCAATCGTCGCAGGGGTACCAAGAGACCCAGTACTTC. Protein product: CASSQSSQGYQETQYF.

The chain employs TRBV5-6 and TRBJ2-7, with TRBD1 matching 7 bases. The ends lost 1 base at V and 6 bases at J; junction bases unmatched: 4. Germline loops: CDR1 SGHDT, CDR2 YYEEEE. This CDR3 region has 13 residues. CDR3: CASSLNRGREQYF. The CDR3 coding sequence is TGTGCCAGCAGCTTGAACAGGGGCCGCGAGCAGTACTTC.